Listed below are T cell receptor beta chains from one sample, sequenced in a study of regulatory T cells in long-lasting Graves disease. Using its own MiXCR run on the multiplex PCR reads, TCRdb lists one record per CDR3 protein. This table holds 440,000 or so distinct CDR3 sequences, 15% to 20% found once. This sample also belongs to another study, concerning T cells in Graves' hyperthyroidism and ophthalmopathy.

Sequenced material: peripheral blood mononuclear cells (PBMCs), taken at new diagnosis, from a patient treated with antithyroid drugs. Receptors were obtained from a woman in her 30s with Graves disease. Both conserved end residues are part of each CDR3. D genes are given only for firm matches. Size is omitted from some rows. Given values are once, few, many or a class for expanded clones.

v_call: TRBV7-6; d_call: TRBD2; clone_size: many; j_call: TRBJ2-7; cdr3_aa: CASSRGTSGVLGEQYF; cdr3_nt: TGTGCCAGCAGCCGAGGGACTAGCGGAGTTCTGGGGGAGCAGTACTTC
v_call: TRBV5-6; d_call: .; clone_size: .; j_call: TRBJ2-7; cdr3_aa: CASRVRPERSYEQYF; cdr3_nt: TGTGCCAGCAGGGTGAGGCCGGAGCGCTCCTACGAGCAGTACTTC
v_call: TRBV14; d_call: .; clone_size: few; j_call: TRBJ1-5; cdr3_aa: CASSPLGVNQPQHF; cdr3_nt: TGTGCCAGCAGCCCCTTGGGGGTCAATCAGCCCCAGCATTTT
v_call: TRBV11-2; d_call: .; clone_size: many; j_call: TRBJ1-5; cdr3_aa: CASSFDPGPNQPQHF; cdr3_nt: TGTGCCAGCAGCTTCGACCCTGGGCCGAATCAGCCCCAGCATTTT
v_call: TRBV18; d_call: TRBD1; clone_size: .; j_call: TRBJ1-6; cdr3_aa: CASSPRDRGNNSPLHF; cdr3_nt: TGTGCCAGCTCACCACGAGACAGGGGGAATAATTCACCCCTCCACTTT
v_call: TRBV7-9; d_call: TRBD2; clone_size: many; j_call: TRBJ2-5; cdr3_aa: CASRRFGTSEETQYF; cdr3_nt: TGTGCCAGCAGGCGGTTCGGGACTAGTGAGGAGACCCAGTACTTC
v_call: TRBV5-8; d_call: .; clone_size: .; j_call: TRBJ1-2; cdr3_aa: CASSTRGGRNYGYTF; cdr3_nt: TGTGCCAGCAGCACGAGGGGGGGGCGGAACTATGGCTACACCTTC
v_call: TRBV12-3/TRBV12-4; d_call: .; clone_size: few; j_call: TRBJ2-7; cdr3_aa: CASSFVPGEEQYF; cdr3_nt: TGTGCCAGCAGTTTCGTGCCGGGAGAAGAGCAGTACTTC
v_call: TRBV4-1; d_call: TRBD2; clone_size: few; j_call: TRBJ2-3; cdr3_aa: CASSLSLPSGSADTQYF; cdr3_nt: TGCGCCAGCAGCCTCTCCCTACCTAGCGGGAGTGCAGATACGCAGTATTTT
v_call: TRBV4-1; d_call: TRBD1; clone_size: .; j_call: TRBJ1-1; cdr3_aa: CASSQGTGTEAFF; cdr3_nt: TGCGCCAGCAGCCAAGGGACAGGGACTGAAGCTTTCTTT
v_call: TRBV28; d_call: .; clone_size: many; j_call: TRBJ2-7; cdr3_aa: CASSSGHPLYEQYF; cdr3_nt: TGTGCCAGCAGCTCGGGACATCCTCTCTACGAGCAGTACTTC
v_call: TRBV9; d_call: TRBD2; clone_size: .; j_call: TRBJ2-7; cdr3_aa: CASSPAGAYEQYF; cdr3_nt: TGTGCCAGCAGCCCCGCGGGAGCCTACGAGCAGTACTTC
v_call: TRBV5-1; d_call: .; clone_size: .; j_call: TRBJ2-3; cdr3_aa: CASSSGTKRPDTQYF; cdr3_nt: TGCGCCAGCAGCTCAGGCACCAAGCGACCAGATACGCAGTATTTT
v_call: TRBV7-2; d_call: TRBD2; clone_size: many; j_call: TRBJ2-6; cdr3_aa: CASSPTSEAGAVSGANVLTF; cdr3_nt: TGTGCCAGCAGCCCCACCTCAGAAGCGGGAGCGGTCTCTGGGGCCAACGTCCTGACTTTC
v_call: TRBV5-1; d_call: .; clone_size: many; j_call: TRBJ2-3; cdr3_aa: CASSPAGPYQGPRTDTQYF; cdr3_nt: TGCGCCAGCAGTCCTGCCGGACCTTATCAGGGACCCCGCACAGATACGCAGTATTTT
v_call: TRBV20-1; d_call: .; clone_size: .; j_call: TRBJ2-1; cdr3_aa: CSASRDYNEQFF; cdr3_nt: TGCAGTGCTAGCCGGGACTACAATGAGCAGTTCTTC
v_call: TRBV6-5; d_call: TRBD2; clone_size: many; j_call: TRBJ2-7; cdr3_aa: CASSYGLAGSSYEQYF; cdr3_nt: TGTGCCAGCAGTTATGGACTAGCGGGAAGCTCCTACGAGCAGTACTTC
v_call: TRBV2; d_call: .; clone_size: many; j_call: TRBJ2-7; cdr3_aa: CASRARYEQYF; cdr3_nt: TGTGCCAGCCGGGCGAGATACGAGCAGTACTTC
v_call: TRBV12-3/TRBV12-4; d_call: .; clone_size: many; j_call: TRBJ2-3; cdr3_aa: CASSRQTPQYF; cdr3_nt: TGTGCCAGCAGCAGACAGACGCCGCAGTATTTT
v_call: TRBV28; d_call: TRBD2; clone_size: many; j_call: TRBJ2-1; cdr3_aa: CASAIAGEGNEQFF; cdr3_nt: TGTGCCAGCGCCATAGCGGGAGAAGGGAATGAGCAGTTCTTC
v_call: TRBV19; d_call: TRBD1; clone_size: .; j_call: TRBJ2-7; cdr3_aa: CASSLGQGVPYEQYF; cdr3_nt: TGTGCCAGTAGTCTGGGACAGGGTGTCCCCTACGAGCAGTACTTC
v_call: TRBV15; d_call: .; clone_size: few; j_call: TRBJ2-1; cdr3_aa: CATSRDPSRNEQFF; cdr3_nt: TGTGCCACCAGCAGAGATCCGAGCAGGAATGAGCAGTTCTTC
v_call: TRBV5-4; d_call: TRBD2; clone_size: few; j_call: TRBJ2-1; cdr3_aa: CATSGVSTSGNEQFF; cdr3_nt: TGTGCCACCTCAGGGGTATCGACTAGCGGAAATGAGCAGTTCTTC
v_call: TRBV5-1; d_call: TRBD1; clone_size: .; j_call: TRBJ2-3; cdr3_aa: CASSLDFRTGGVDTQYF; cdr3_nt: TGCGCCAGCAGCCTGGACTTTAGGACAGGGGGTGTAGATACGCAGTATTTT
v_call: TRBV5-4; d_call: TRBD2; clone_size: .; j_call: TRBJ2-7; cdr3_aa: CASSGLARTSGFSYEQYF; cdr3_nt: TGTGCCAGCAGCGGGTTGGCCCGGACTAGCGGTTTCTCCTACGAGCAGTACTTC
v_call: TRBV5-1; d_call: TRBD1; clone_size: many; j_call: TRBJ1-2; cdr3_aa: CASSSGQYGYTF; cdr3_nt: TGCGCCAGCAGCTCGGGACAGTATGGCTACACCTTC
v_call: TRBV15; d_call: TRBD2; clone_size: many; j_call: TRBJ2-1; cdr3_aa: CATSRDSPQGLAGANEQFF; cdr3_nt: TGTGCCACCAGCAGAGATTCCCCCCAGGGTCTAGCGGGAGCCAATGAGCAGTTCTTC
v_call: TRBV10-1; d_call: .; clone_size: .; j_call: TRBJ1-1; cdr3_aa: CASSDPGNAEAFF; cdr3_nt: TGCGCCAGCAGTGATCCGGGGAACGCTGAAGCTTTCTTT
v_call: TRBV7-9; d_call: .; clone_size: many; j_call: TRBJ1-2; cdr3_aa: CASSLMTSVNYGYTF; cdr3_nt: TGTGCCAGCAGCTTGATGACATCCGTAAACTATGGCTACACCTTC
v_call: TRBV6-2/TRBV6-3; d_call: TRBD2; clone_size: .; j_call: TRBJ2-3; cdr3_aa: CASSPARAGGPTDTQYF; cdr3_nt: TGTGCCAGCAGCCCCGCGAGAGCGGGAGGACCCACAGATACGCAGTATTTT
v_call: TRBV7-9; d_call: .; clone_size: many; j_call: TRBJ1-4; cdr3_aa: CASSLTGTEKLFF; cdr3_nt: TGTGCCAGCAGCCTCACAGGGACTGAAAAACTGTTTTTT